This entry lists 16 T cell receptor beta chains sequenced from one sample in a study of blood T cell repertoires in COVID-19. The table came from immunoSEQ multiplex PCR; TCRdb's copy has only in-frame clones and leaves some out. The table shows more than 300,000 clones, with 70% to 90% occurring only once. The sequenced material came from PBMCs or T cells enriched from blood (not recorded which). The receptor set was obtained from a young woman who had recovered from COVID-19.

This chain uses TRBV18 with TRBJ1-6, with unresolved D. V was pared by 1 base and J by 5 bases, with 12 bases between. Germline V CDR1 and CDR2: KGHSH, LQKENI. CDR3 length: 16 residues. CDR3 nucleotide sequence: TGTGCCAGCTCACCACGTGAGGCACCTAATAATTCACCCCTCCACTTT. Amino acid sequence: CASSPREAPNNSPLHF.

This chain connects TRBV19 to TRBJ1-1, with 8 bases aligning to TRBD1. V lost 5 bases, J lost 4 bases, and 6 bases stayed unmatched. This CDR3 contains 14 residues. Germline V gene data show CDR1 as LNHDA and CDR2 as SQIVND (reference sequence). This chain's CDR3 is CASSPGTGVTEAFF. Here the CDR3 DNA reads TGTGCCAGTAGTCCTGGGACAGGAGTCACTGAAGCTTTCTTT.

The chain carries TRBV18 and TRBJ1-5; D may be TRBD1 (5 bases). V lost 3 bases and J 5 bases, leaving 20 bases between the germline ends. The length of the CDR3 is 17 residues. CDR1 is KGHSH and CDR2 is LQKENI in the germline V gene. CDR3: CASSPLSGSGGDQPQHF. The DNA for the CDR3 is TGTGCCAGCTCACCCCTGTCAGGGAGTGGGGGGGATCAGCCCCAGCATTTT.

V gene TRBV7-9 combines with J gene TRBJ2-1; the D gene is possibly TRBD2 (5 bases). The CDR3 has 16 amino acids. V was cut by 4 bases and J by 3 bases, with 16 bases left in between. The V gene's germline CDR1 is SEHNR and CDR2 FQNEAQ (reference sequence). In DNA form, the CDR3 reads TGTGCCAGCAGCTCAACATACCGGGATATCTACAATGAGCAGTTCTTC. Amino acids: CASSSTYRDIYNEQFF.

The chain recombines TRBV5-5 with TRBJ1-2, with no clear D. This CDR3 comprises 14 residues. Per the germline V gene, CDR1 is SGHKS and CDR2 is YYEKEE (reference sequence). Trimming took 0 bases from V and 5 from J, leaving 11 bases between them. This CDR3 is CASSLGRRTYGYTF. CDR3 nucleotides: TGTGCCAGCAGCTTGGGGCGGCGAACATATGGCTACACCTTC.

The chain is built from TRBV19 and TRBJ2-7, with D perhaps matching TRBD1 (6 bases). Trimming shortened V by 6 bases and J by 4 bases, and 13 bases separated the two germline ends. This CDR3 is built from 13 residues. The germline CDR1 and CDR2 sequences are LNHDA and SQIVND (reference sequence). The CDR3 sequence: CASSKQGEYEQYF. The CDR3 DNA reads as TGTGCCAGTAGCAAACAGGGAGAGTACGAGCAGTACTTC. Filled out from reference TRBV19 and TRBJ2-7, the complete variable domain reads DGGITQSPKYLFRKEGQNVTLSCEQNLNHDAMYWYRQDPGQGLRLIYYSQIVNDFQKGDIAEGYSVSREKKESFPLTVTSAQKNPTAFYLCASSKQGEYEQYFGPGTRLTVT.

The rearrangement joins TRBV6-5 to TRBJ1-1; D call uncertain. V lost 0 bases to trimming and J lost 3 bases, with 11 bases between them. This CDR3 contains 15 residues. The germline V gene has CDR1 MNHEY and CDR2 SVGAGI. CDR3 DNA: TGTGCCAGCAGTTACTCTGTCCTACGGGACACTGAAGCTTTCTTT. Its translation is CASSYSVLRDTEAFF.

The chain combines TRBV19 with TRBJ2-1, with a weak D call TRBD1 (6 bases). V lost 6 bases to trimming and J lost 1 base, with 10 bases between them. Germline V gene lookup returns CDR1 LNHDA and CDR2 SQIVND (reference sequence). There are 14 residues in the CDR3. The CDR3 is CASSHRESYNEQFF. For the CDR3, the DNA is TGTGCCAGTAGCCACAGGGAATCCTACAATGAGCAGTTCTTC.

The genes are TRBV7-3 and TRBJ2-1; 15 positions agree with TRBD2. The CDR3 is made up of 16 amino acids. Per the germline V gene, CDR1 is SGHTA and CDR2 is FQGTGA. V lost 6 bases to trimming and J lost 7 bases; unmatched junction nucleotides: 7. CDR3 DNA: TGTGCCAGCAGGACACCGGGACTAGCGGGAGGTAATGAGCAGTTCTTC. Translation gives CASRTPGLAGGNEQFF.

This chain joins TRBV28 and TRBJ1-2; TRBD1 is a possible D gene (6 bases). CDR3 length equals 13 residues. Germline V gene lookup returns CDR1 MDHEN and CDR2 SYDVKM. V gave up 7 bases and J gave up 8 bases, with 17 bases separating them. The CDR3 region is CASITQGASGYTF. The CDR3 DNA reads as TGTGCCAGCATCACACAGGGAGCTTCGGGCTACACCTTC.

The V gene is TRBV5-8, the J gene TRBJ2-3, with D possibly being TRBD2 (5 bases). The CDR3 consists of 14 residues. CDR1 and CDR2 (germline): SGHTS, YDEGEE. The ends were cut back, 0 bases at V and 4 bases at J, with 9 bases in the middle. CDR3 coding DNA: TGTGCCAGCAGCTTGGAGACTATAGCAGATACGCAGTATTTT. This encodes CASSLETIADTQYF.

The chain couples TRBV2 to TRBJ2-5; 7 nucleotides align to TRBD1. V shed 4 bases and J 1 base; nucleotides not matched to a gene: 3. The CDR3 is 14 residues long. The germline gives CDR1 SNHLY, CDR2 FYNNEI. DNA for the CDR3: TGTGCCAGCAGTGTACGACAGGGCCAAGAGACCCAGTACTTC. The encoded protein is CASSVRQGQETQYF.

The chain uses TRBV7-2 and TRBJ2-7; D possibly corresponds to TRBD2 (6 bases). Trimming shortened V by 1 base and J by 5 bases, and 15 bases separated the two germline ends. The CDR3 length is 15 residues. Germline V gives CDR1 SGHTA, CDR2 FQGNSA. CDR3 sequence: CASSLGVAGGDEQYF. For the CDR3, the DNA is TGTGCCAGCAGCTTAGGGGTAGCAGGAGGGGACGAGCAGTACTTC.

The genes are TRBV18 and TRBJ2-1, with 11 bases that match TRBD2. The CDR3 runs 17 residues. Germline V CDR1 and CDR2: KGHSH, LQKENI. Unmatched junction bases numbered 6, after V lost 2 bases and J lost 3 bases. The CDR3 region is CASSPVAGGPGYNEQFF. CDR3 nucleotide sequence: TGTGCCAGCTCACCAGTAGCGGGAGGGCCGGGCTACAATGAGCAGTTCTTC. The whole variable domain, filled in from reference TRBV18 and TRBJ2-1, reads NAGVMQNPRHLVRRRGQEARLRCSPMKGHSHVYWYRQLPEEGLKFMVYLQKENIIDESGMPKERFSAEFPKEGPSILRIQQVVRGDSAAYFCASSPVAGGPGYNEQFFGPGTRLTVL.

CDR3: CASRDSANEKLFF. In DNA form, the CDR3 reads TGCGCCAGCCGGGACAGTGCTAATGAAAAACTGTTTTTT. The chain has TRBV5-1 and TRBJ1-4; 7 nucleotides agree with TRBD1. Losses at the gene ends were 7 bases for V and 3 bases for J; bases not matched to a gene: 3. CDR3 length equals 13 residues. Germline lookup yields CDR1 SGHRS and CDR2 YFSETQ.

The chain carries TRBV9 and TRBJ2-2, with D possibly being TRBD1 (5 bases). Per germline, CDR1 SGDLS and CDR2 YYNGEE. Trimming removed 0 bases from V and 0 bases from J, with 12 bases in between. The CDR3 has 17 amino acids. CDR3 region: CASSVALQDANTGELFF. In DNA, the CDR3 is TGTGCCAGCAGCGTAGCCCTACAGGACGCGAACACCGGGGAGCTGTTTTTT.